What follows is one T cell receptor (beta chain) and its context. Its antigen is undetermined. Overall study results and limits: In terms of TCR gene usage, tumor memory CD4+ T cells clustered together with blood and lymph node memory CD4+ cells, as well as with lymph node naive CD4+ cells. Larger-cohort validation covered only one TCR beta V-J rearrangement.

The germline V gene has CDR1 KGHSH and CDR2 LQKENI. The CDR3 covers 13 residues. V lost 3 bases and J lost 7, with 13 bases in between. TCRdb re-called the 5' RACE reads with MiXCR, one entry per CDR3 protein. The data hold 35,000 to 50,000 distinct CDR3 sequences, with about 32% observed a single time. The J gene is TRBJ2-7, the V gene TRBV18; perhaps D is TRBD1 or TRBD2 (6 bases each). The clonotype comes from a female donor with breast cancer. Sequencing used tumor-infiltrating memory CD4+ T cells sorted from the breast tumor. This sample's subset: memory CD4+ T cells, CD4+CD45RO+CD25-. For the CDR3, the DNA is TGTGCCAGCTCACCTACGGGGGCGGGAGAGCAGTACTTC. This gives the protein CASSPTGAGEQYF.